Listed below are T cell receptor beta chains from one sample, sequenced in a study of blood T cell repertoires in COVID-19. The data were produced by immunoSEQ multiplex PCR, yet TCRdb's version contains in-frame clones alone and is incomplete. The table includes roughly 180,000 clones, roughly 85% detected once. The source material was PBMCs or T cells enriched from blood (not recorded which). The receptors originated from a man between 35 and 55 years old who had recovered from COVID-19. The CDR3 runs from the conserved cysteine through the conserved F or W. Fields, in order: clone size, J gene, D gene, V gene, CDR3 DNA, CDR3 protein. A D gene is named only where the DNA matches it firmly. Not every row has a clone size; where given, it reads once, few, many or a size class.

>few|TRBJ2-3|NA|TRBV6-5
TGTGCCAGCAGCAACACAGATACGCAGTATTTT
CASSNTDTQYF
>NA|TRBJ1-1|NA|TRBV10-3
TGTGCCATCAGTGCCCCTACAGGGTTCACTGAAGCTTTCTTT
CAISAPTGFTEAFF
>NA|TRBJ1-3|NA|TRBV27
TGTGCCAGCAGACAGGGCTTAGGGGCTGGAAACACCATATATTTT
CASRQGLGAGNTIYF
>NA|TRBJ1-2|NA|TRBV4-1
TGCGCCAGCAGCCAAGCTTTAGCGTCGGGCTACACCTTC
CASSQALASGYTF
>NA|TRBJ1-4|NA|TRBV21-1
TGTGCCAGCAGCAAAGGGGGCCCTAGGCGTTCTAATGAAAAACTGTTTTTT
CASSKGGPRRSNEKLFF
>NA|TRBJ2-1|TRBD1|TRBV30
TGTGCCTGGAAAGACAGGGGCACCTACAATGAGCAGTTCTTC
CAWKDRGTYNEQFF
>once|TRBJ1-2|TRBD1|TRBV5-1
TGCGCCAGCAGCTTGGTCGAGACAGGGGGCGCGGGCTACACCTTC
CASSLVETGGAGYTF
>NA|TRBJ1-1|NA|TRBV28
TGTGCCAGCAGTTTACTCGGGGGGTCGGGCACTGAAGCTTTCTTT
CASSLLGGSGTEAFF
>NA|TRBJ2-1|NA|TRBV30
TGTGCCTGGAGTGTAAGCGAAGGCCCCCGATACAATGAGCAGTTCTTC
CAWSVSEGPRYNEQFF
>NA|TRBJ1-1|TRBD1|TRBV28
TGTGCCAGCGGTCTAACAGGGGCGATGAACACTGAAGCTTTCTTT
CASGLTGAMNTEAFF
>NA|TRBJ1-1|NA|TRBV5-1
TGCGCCAGCAGCCCTACACAGGGCAACACTGAAGCTTTCTTT
CASSPTQGNTEAFF